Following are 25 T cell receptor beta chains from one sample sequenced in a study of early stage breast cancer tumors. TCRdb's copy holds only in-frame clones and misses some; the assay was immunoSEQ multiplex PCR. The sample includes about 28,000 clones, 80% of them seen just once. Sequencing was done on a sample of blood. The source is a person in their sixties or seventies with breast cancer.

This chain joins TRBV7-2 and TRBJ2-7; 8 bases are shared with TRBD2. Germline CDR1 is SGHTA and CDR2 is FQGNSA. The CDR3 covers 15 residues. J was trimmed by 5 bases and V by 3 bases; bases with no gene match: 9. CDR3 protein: CASSFSGTAGDEQYF. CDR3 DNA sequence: TGTGCCAGCAGCTTTAGCGGGACCGCCGGGGACGAGCAGTACTTC.

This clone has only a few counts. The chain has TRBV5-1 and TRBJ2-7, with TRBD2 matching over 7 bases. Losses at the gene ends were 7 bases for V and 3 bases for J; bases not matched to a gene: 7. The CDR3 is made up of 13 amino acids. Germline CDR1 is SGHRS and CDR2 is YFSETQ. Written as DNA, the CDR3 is TGCGCCAGCCGGGTTGGGGGGGGCTACGAGCAGTACTTC. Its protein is CASRVGGGYEQYF.

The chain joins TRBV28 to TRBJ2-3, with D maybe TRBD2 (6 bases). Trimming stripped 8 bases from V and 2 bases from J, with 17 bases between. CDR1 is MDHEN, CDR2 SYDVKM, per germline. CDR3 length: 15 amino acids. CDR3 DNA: TGTGCCAGCCGAGAGGGACTGCATCCCACAGATACGCAGTATTTT. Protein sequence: CASREGLHPTDTQYF.

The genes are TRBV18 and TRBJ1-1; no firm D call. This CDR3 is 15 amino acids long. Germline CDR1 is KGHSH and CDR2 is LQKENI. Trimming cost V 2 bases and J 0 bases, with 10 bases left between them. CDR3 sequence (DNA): TGTGCCAGCTCACCAGGGAGGGCTATGAACACTGAAGCTTTCTTT. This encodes CASSPGRAMNTEAFF.

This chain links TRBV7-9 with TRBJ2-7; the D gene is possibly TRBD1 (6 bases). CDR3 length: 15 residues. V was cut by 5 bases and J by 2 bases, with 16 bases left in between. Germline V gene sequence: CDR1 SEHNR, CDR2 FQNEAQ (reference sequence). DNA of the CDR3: TGTGCCAGCAGCGACTACCGGGACAATACCTACGAGCAGTACTTC. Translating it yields CASSDYRDNTYEQYF.

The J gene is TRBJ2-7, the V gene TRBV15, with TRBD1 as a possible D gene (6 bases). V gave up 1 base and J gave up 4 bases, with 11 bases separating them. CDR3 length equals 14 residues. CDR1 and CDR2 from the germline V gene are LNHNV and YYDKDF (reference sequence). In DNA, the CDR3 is TGTGCCACCAGCAGAGCAGGGGTAGCGTACGAGCAGTACTTC. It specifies CATSRAGVAYEQYF.

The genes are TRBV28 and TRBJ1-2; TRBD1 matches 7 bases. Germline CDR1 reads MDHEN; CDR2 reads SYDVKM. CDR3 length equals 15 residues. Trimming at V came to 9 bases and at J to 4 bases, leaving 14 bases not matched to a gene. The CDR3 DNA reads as TGTGCCAGTACCAAGTCGGGCAGGGGGTTCTATGGCTACACCTTC. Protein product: CASTKSGRGFYGYTF.

CDR3 DNA sequence: TGCAGTGCGGAACAGGAGCACGAGGAGTTCTTC. This translates into CSAEQEHEEFF. The chain carries TRBV20-1 and TRBJ2-1, with D perhaps matching TRBD1 (5 bases). The germline V and J ends were trimmed by 6 bases and 14 bases, with 17 bases remaining between them. The CDR3 sequence is 11 residues long. Looked up from germline, CDR1 is DFQATT and CDR2 is SNEGSKA (reference sequence).

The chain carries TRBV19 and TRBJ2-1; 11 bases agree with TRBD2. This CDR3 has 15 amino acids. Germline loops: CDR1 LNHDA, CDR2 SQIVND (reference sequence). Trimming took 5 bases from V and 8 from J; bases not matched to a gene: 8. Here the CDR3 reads CASSLGLAEVDEQFF. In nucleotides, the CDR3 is TGTGCCAGTAGTCTGGGACTAGCGGAGGTCGATGAGCAGTTCTTC.

In DNA form, the CDR3 reads TGTGCCAGTAGTATCCGCGATGCCGGGGAGCTGTTTTTT. This translates into CASSIRDAGELFF. The gene calls are TRBV19 and TRBJ2-2, with no clear D. This CDR3 is 13 amino acids long. Deletions cut 3 bases from V and 6 bases from J, with 8 bases between. CDR1 is LNHDA, CDR2 SQIVND, per germline (reference sequence).

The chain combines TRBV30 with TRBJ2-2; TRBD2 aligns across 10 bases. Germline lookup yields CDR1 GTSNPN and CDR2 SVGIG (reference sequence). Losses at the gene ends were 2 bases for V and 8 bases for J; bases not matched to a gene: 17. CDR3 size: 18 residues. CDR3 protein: CAWSRLLLAGARTGELFF. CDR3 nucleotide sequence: TGTGCCTGGAGTCGCCTACTTCTAGCGGGAGCCCGCACTGGGGAGCTGTTTTTT.

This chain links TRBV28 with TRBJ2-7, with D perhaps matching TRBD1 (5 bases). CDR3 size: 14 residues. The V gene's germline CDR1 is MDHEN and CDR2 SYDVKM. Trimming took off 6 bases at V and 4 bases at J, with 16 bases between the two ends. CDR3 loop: CASSTQGPIYEQYF. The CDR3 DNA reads TGTGCCAGCAGCACTCAGGGTCCCATTTACGAGCAGTACTTC.

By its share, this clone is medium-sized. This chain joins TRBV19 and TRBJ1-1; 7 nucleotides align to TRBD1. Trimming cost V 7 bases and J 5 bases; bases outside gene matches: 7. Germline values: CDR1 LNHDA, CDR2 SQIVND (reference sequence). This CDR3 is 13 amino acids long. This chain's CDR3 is CASKHRGGTEAFF. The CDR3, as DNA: TGTGCCAGTAAACACAGGGGTGGGACTGAAGCTTTCTTT.

This CDR3 reads CASSLESWYEQYF. CDR3 bases: TGTGCCAGCAGTTTGGAGTCTTGGTACGAGCAGTACTTC. The chain combines TRBV28 with TRBJ2-7, with no clear D. The CDR3 is 13 residues long. With 3 bases removed from V and 4 bases from J, the gap between germline ends came to 10 bases. Germline loops: CDR1 MDHEN, CDR2 SYDVKM. Full variable domain (outside the CDR3, taken from reference TRBV28 and TRBJ2-7): DVKVTQSSRYLVKRTGEKVFLECVQDMDHENMFWYRQDPGLGLRLIYFSYDVKMKEKGDIPEGYSVSREKKERFSLILESASTNQTSMYLCASSLESWYEQYFGPGTRLTVT.

CDR3 in DNA: TGTGCCAGCAGTTCAGGCCCCTACGAGCAGTACTTC. This gives the protein CASSSGPYEQYF. This chain links TRBV25-1 with TRBJ2-7, with D hard to call. The V gene's germline CDR1 is MGHDK and CDR2 SYGVNS. This CDR3 spans 12 amino acids. Trimming shortened V by 5 bases and J by 2 bases, and 7 bases separated the two germline ends.

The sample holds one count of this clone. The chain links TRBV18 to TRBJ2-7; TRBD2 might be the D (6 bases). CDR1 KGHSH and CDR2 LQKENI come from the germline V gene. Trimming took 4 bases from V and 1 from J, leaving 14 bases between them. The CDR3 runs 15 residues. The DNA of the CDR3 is TGTGCCAGCTCACTGGTCCGGGAGCCTTCCTACGAGCAGTACTTC. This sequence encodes CASSLVREPSYEQYF. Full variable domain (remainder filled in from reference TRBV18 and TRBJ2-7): NAGVMQNPRHLVRRRGQEARLRCSPMKGHSHVYWYRQLPEEGLKFMVYLQKENIIDESGMPKERFSAEFPKEGPSILRIQQVVRGDSAAYFCASSLVREPSYEQYFGPGTRLTVT.

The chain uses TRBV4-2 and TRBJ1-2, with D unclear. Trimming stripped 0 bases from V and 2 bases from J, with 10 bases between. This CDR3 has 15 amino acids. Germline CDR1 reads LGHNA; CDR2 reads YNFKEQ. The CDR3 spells CASSQDTGENYGYTF. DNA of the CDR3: TGTGCCAGCAGCCAAGATACCGGGGAGAACTATGGCTACACCTTC.

DNA of the CDR3: TGTGCCAGCAGCTTATCTGGACACTCGAACACTGAAGCTTTCTTT. Its protein is CASSLSGHSNTEAFF. The chain joins TRBV7-9 to TRBJ1-1; a possible D gene is TRBD1 (5 bases). The germline gives CDR1 SEHNR, CDR2 FQNEAQ (reference sequence). V lost 2 bases and J lost 1, with 11 bases in between. This CDR3 has 15 residues.

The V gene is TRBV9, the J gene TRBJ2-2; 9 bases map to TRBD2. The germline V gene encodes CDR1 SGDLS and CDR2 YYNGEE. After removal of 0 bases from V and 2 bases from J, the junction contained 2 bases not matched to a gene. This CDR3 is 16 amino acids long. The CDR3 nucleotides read TGTGCCAGCAGCGTAGGGCTAGCGGGAAACACCGGGGAGCTGTTTTTT. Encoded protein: CASSVGLAGNTGELFF.

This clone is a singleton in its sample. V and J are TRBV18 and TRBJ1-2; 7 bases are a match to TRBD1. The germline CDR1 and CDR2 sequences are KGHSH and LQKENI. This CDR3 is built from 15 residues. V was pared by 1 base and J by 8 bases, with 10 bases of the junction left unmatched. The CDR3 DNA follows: TGTGCCAGCTCACCACAAAGGGGACAGCCCGGGGGCTACACCTTC. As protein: CASSPQRGQPGGYTF.

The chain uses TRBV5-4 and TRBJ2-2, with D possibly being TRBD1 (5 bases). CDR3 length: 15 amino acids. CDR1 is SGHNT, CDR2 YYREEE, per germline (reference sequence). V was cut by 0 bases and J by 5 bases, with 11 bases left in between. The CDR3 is CASSLAAGQTGELFF. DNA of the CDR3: TGTGCCAGCAGCTTGGCCGCCGGACAAACCGGGGAGCTGTTTTTT.

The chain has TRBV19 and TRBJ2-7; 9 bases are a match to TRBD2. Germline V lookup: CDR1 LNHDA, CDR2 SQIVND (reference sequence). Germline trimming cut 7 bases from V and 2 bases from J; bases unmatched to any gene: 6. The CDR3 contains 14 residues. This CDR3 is CASKVASGAYEQYF. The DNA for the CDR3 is TGTGCCAGTAAGGTAGCTAGCGGGGCCTACGAGCAGTACTTC.

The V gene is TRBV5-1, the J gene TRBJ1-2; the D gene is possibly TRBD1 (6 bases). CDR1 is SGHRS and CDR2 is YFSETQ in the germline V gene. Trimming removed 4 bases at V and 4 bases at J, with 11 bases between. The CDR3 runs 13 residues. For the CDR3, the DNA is TGCGCCAGCAGCCACCAGGACAGCTATGGCTACACCTTC. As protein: CASSHQDSYGYTF.

CDR3 in DNA: TGTGCCAGCAGTTCGGGACTAGCGGGAGATGCCTACGAGCAGTACTTC. This translates into CASSSGLAGDAYEQYF. The V gene is TRBV28, the J gene TRBJ2-7, with TRBD2 identical over 14 bases. V trimming: 4 bases; J trimming: 2 bases; junction bases outside the gene matches: 4. In germline, CDR1 is MDHEN, CDR2 SYDVKM. This CDR3 has 16 residues. Filled out from reference TRBV28 and TRBJ2-7, the complete variable domain reads DVKVTQSSRYLVKRTGEKVFLECVQDMDHENMFWYRQDPGLGLRLIYFSYDVKMKEKGDIPEGYSVSREKKERFSLILESASTNQTSMYLCASSSGLAGDAYEQYFGPGTRLTVT.

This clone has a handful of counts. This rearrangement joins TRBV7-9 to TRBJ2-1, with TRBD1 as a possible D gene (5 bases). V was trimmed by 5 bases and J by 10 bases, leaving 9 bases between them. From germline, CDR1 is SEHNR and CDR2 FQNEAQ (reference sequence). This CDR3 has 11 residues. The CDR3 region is CASSLGQEQFF. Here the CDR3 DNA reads TGTGCCAGCAGCCTGGGGCAGGAGCAGTTCTTC.